This T cell receptor (beta chain) appears in the sequencing data of a study of CD8 T cells in ankylosing spondylitis. This clonotype was seen a handful of times. As yet, its antigen is unknown. Using quantitative 5'-RACE with molecular barcodes, the authors made TCR beta libraries. Via MiXCR, TCRdb re-called the 5' RACE reads, giving one row per CDR3 protein. This sample has some 840,000 distinct CDR3 sequences; about 11% occur once, and the top ten carry just over 0.5%. Germline V CDR1 and CDR2: SNHLY, FYNNEI. The CDR3 extends over 15 amino acids. V was clipped by 0 bases and J by 4 bases, with 10 bases between them. Study findings and constraints: Previously reported in reactive arthritis synovial fluid and blood were some of the motif variants. It appeared that ankylosing spondylitis blood was characterized by a TCR beta motif of several highly homologous variants. Clones that were linked to disease were CD8+ and were relatively rare in peripheral blood.

Specimen: blood, either unsorted or a sorted T cell fraction (not recorded which). This receptor was taken from a male donor with ankylosing spondylitis. The genes are TRBV2 and TRBJ2-1, with unresolved D. In DNA form, the CDR3 reads TGTGCCAGCAGTGAAGCGGCTCGGTCTTACAATGAGCAGTTCTTC. Protein product: CASSEAARSYNEQFF.